This T cell receptor beta chain was sequenced for a study of T-cell memory formation after mild COVID-19. Overall study context: TCR clusters were mostly confined to one donor each.

For this clonotype: Its specificity is unknown.

Study-level results: Contracting clones, day 15 to 85, had balanced CD4/CD8, and later expanders favored CD4+. Pre-infection memory harbored some responding clones, suggesting cross-reactive memory joined.

Barcoded TCR alpha and TCR beta cDNA libraries with UMIs came from 5'RACE using constant-segment primers. TCRdb ran MiXCR on the 5' RACE reads and lists one entry per CDR3 protein. This table has 250,000 to 300,000 distinct CDR3 sequences, less than 9.5% appearing once. The receptor comes from a man in his late teens or twenties who had mild COVID-19 (a few samples of this study predate the infection). Cell type and time point are not known. Sequencing was done on a sample of PBMCs or a T cell subset sorted from them (not recorded which).

In nucleotides, the CDR3 is TGTGCCAGTAGTATTTTAAACAAGGACCCTTCCTACACCTTC. It encodes CASSILNKDPSYTF. The chain uses TRBV19 and TRBJ1-2; D gene ambiguous. Germline-derived CDR1 and CDR2 are LNHDA and SQIVND (reference sequence). CDR3 length: 14 amino acids. The V gene lost 3 bases and the J gene lost 10 bases, with 18 bases spanning the gap.